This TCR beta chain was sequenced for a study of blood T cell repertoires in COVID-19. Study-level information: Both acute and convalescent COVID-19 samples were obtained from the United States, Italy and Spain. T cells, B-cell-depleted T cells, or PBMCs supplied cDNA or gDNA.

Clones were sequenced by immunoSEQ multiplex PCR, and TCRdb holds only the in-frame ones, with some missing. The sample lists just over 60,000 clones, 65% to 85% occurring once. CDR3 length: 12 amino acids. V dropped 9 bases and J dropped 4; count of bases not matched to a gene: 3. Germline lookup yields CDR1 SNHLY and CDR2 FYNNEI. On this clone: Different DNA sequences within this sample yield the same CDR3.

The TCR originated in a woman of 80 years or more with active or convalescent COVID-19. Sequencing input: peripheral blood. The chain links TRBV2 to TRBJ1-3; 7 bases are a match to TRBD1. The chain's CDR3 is CASSDRGNTIYF. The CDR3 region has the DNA TGTGCCAGTTCGGACAGGGGAAACACCATATATTTT. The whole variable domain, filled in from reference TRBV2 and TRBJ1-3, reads EPEVTQTPSHQVTQMGQEVILRCVPISNHLYFYWYRQILGQKVEFLVSFYNNEISEKSEIFDDQFSVERPDGSNFTLKIRSTKLEDSAMYFCASSDRGNTIYFGEGSWLTVV.